The clone carrying this T cell receptor (beta chain) was observed a few times. Its antigen is as yet unknown. TCRdb re-derived calls from the 5' RACE reads in MiXCR, one entry per CDR3 protein. Of 1.5 million or so distinct CDR3 sequences listed, roughly 35% are singletons. All donors comprised healthy Caucasians. The data originate from a study of identical twins. Study findings and constraints: The degree of excess twin sharing was weaker in beta out-of-frame sequences. Cross-sectional statistical analysis, not tracking of the same donors, underpinned the conclusions.

Germline assignment: CDR1 DFQATT and CDR2 SNEGSKA (reference sequence). The CDR3 length is 12 residues. V was clipped by 7 bases and J by 4 bases; unmatched bases: 1. Sequences were obtained from cord blood. The chain recombines TRBV20-1 with TRBJ2-3; 11 bases are a match to TRBD2. This receptor was obtained from a newborn girl in good health. The CDR3 coding sequence is TGCAGTGTGGGACTAGCGGCAGATACGCAGTATTTT. This gives the protein CSVGLAADTQYF.